Listed below are T cell receptor beta chains from one sample, sequenced in a study of identical twins. TCRdb used MiXCR to reprocess the 5' RACE reads, holding one entry per CDR3 protein. The table records 1.5 million to 2 million distinct CDR3 sequences, under 35% of them present only once. The sequenced sample was cord blood. Source of these receptors: a newborn girl in good health. Both conserved end residues are part of each CDR3. A D gene is named only where the DNA matches it firmly. Size is stated for part of the rows, as once, few or many counts, or as a class when the clone is expanded.

>14|TRBD1|TRBV20-1|TRBJ1-4|few
TGCAGTGCCCCACGGCAGGGGGTAGGTGAAAAACTGTTTTTT
CSAPRQGVGEKLFF
>15|TRBD1|TRBV5-4|TRBJ1-2|-
TGTGCCAGCAGCGAAAGGACAGGAGAAAACTATGGCTACACCTTC
CASSERTGENYGYTF
>14|-|TRBV20-1|TRBJ2-5|-
TGCAGTGCTAGAGTCTTAGTACCCACGGGGACCCAGTACTTC
CSARVLVPTGTQYF
>15|TRBD2|TRBV6-5|TRBJ2-1|few
TGTGCCAGCACCCCTGCCGCGGGGGGATACAATGAGCAGTTCTTC
CASTPAAGGYNEQFF
>13|-|TRBV7-2|TRBJ1-1|once
TGTGCCAGCAGCCCAAAGGCGAACACTGAAGCTTTCTTT
CASSPKANTEAFF
>19|TRBD2|TRBV6-5|TRBJ2-7|-
TGTGCCAGCAGTTACTCGGGACTAGCGGGAGGGTTTAGCTCCTACGAGCAGTACTTC
CASSYSGLAGGFSSYEQYF
>14|-|TRBV5-1|TRBJ2-5|many
TGCGCCAGCAAACTCGAGGACAGCAAGAGAACCCAGTACTTC
CASKLEDSKRTQYF
>14|-|TRBV2|TRBJ1-4|few
TGTGCCAGCCTACGCGGGTCAACTAATGAAAAACTGTTTTTT
CASLRGSTNEKLFF
>11|-|TRBV4-2|TRBJ1-2|once
TGTGTCAGCAGCGGCCCAAACGGCTACACCTTC
CVSSGPNGYTF
>17|TRBD1|TRBV12-3/TRBV12-4|TRBJ1-2|-
TGTGCCAGCAGTTTAGCCGGGGACAGGGCTCGTCTCTATGGCTACACCTTC
CASSLAGDRARLYGYTF
>12|-|TRBV20-1|TRBJ1-3|-
TGCAGTGCTACAGGGGTTGGAAACACCATATATTTT
CSATGVGNTIYF
>14|-|TRBV7-9|TRBJ1-1|few
TGTGCCAGCAGCTCACATCCAGGGAACACTGAAGCTTTCTTT
CASSSHPGNTEAFF
>16|TRBD1|TRBV12-3/TRBV12-4|TRBJ1-2|-
TGTGCCAGCAGTTTAGCGATGGGACAGGGCCGCTATGGCTACACCTTC
CASSLAMGQGRYGYTF
>15|-|TRBV10-3|TRBJ1-2|-
TGTGCCATCAGTGAGAATGAAGGGGCTGACTATGGCTACACCTTC
CAISENEGADYGYTF
>16|TRBD2|TRBV6-5|TRBJ2-7|-
TGTGCCAGCAGTTATGCGGGACTAGCGGGAGCGTACGAGCAGTACTTC
CASSYAGLAGAYEQYF
>13|TRBD1|TRBV29-1|TRBJ1-2|-
TGCAGCGTTGCCCGAGGGACAGGGGGAGGCTACACCTTC
CSVARGTGGGYTF
>15|-|TRBV29-1|TRBJ2-1|many
TGCAGCGTTGACCCCCGCGACAACTCCTACAATGAGCAGTTCTTC
CSVDPRDNSYNEQFF